The present TCR beta chain was sequenced within a study of shared clonotypes between healthy human individuals (dated by TCRdb to the early 2020s). Regarding the research as a whole: A couple of women and three men aged 18 to 49 years were included in the cohort. Per donor, three plates each were used for CD4 naive and CD4 memory, two for CD8 naive, and one for CD8 memory. Different laboratories and diverse techniques were used to prepare libraries and sequence TCR repertoires, to increase sequencing depth and limit assay-specific biases. The study deeply sequenced blood TCR repertoires of about 5 healthy adults to estimate repertoire size and the extent of clonotype sharing between individuals. Each donor's leukapheresis produced roughly between roughly 0.94 and 9.5 billion PBMCs. What the research found in general, with its limitations: When several donors were compared, the shared fraction of clonotypes was approximately 5% for naive CD4, 3.5% for naive CD8, 2% to 2.5% for memory CD4, and less than 0.5% for memory CD8. Pairwise subsampling indicated that sequencing depth was expected to affect the degree of clonotype sharing among donors. The genetic and exposure-history diversity represented was limited by the small number of donors. Incomplete sequencing was indicated by rarefaction of sorted-subset datasets, despite the large sequencing depth. Estimated clonotype richness was generally larger for naive than for memory subsets. Clonotypes shared by all four sorted-subset donors showed higher generation probabilities than non-shared clonotypes. Only blood was sampled, and tissue TCR repertoires likely differ from those in blood.

On this clone: Its antigen target is currently unknown. Base quality data are lacking; no much larger clone is found one base away.

Healthy HIV-negative adults with no recently reported acute infections or vaccinations were included as donors. Every donor was a Caucasian adult living in Nashville, Tennessee, USA. Magnetic negative selection was used to enrich CD4+ T cells, after which naive cells were positively selected on CD45RA and the negative fraction became the memory subset. Blood was collected by leukapheresis, and PBMCs were isolated by Ficoll-Histopaque density gradient centrifugation and then cryopreserved in liquid nitrogen vapor phase. Purity and quantity of every magnetically sorted T cell population were checked by analytical flow cytometry. Genomic DNA was isolated from every sorted fraction and measured by UV absorbance on a Nanodrop 2000c. Including the terminal cysteine and phenylalanine, the CDR3 comprises 13 residues. CDR3 DNA is the only sequence kept; it has 39 bases, read in frame from the first base. CDR1 SGHDT and CDR2 YYEEEE are derived from the germline V gene. Trimming at the junction amounts to 3 bases on V and 2 bases on J, and the germline ends lie 9 bases apart.

Using the deep immunoSEQ assay, multiplex PCR amplified TCR CDR3 regions from genomic DNA. Genomic DNA extracted from each cell subset was distributed evenly over all wells of several immunoSEQ 96-well plates, and each plate served as one replicate. For sorted subsets, each replicate PCR was loaded with approximately 190 ng genomic DNA, equivalent to 25,000 to 30,000 T cell genomes. The purified libraries were quantified using a Qubit 3.0 fluorometer, sized with a Bioanalyzer 2100, and then quantified again using the KAPA Library Quantification kit. Every immunoSEQ 96-well plate was sequenced on a separate single-read 150-cycle Illumina NextSeq 550 flow cell. The original pipeline was this. Because only junctional sequences without quality scores were contained in the immunoSEQ output, filtering matching that applied to full-length reads could not be performed. To assign V/J genes and CDR3, sequences were annotated using PyIR, a Python wrapper for IgBLAST v1.9, with IMGT germline references. Reads were filtered out if the reads had weak V/J assignments (E-value above 1e-6), no CDR3, stop codons, out-of-frame junctions, or ambiguous translated residues. V3J clonotypes were defined as sequences sharing the same inferred V gene, J gene, and CDR3 amino acid sequence. To compute the percentage overlap between repertoires, the number of shared unique clonotypes was divided by the size of the smaller repertoire. Richness of each repertoire was evaluated using RTK rarefaction, the Chao1 estimator, and Recon v2.1 estimates of unobserved clonotypes. OLGA was used to compute generation probabilities for all TCRbeta clonotypes that the gDNA method yielded from a handful of donors. TCRdb holds this immuneACCESS table with in-frame rearrangements only. Some clones are missing; in checked studies, unresolved V genes explain under half, and the rest has no known cause. V, J and clone size derive from that table, while D and trimming were established from the DNA sequence. This sample holds about a million clones; around 76% were observed only once. The ten most abundant clones make up approximately 1.3% of the sample.

The TCR comes from a man younger than 30 in good health. Recombination joined TRBV5-6 with TRBJ2-7; the D gene identity is not certain. The sample comprised memory CD4+ T cells sorted from blood. In the paper's terms, the cell subset or site label means: CD45RA-negative fraction. The CDR3 in this case is CASSSFGPYEQYF. The bases read TGTGCCAGCAGCTCATTTGGTCCCTACGAGCAGTACTTC.